What follows are 22 T cell receptor beta chains derived from one specimen sequenced in a study of T cell responses to AZD1222 COVID-19 vaccine. Only in-frame clones appear in the TCRdb table, and some are missing; sequencing was by immunoSEQ multiplex PCR. The sample holds 150,000 to 200,000 clones, 90% to 95% seen once. The specimen was peripheral blood, collected 28 days after the second AZD1222 dose. The receptor set was obtained from an adult who received the AZD1222 COVID-19 vaccine.

The chain links TRBV6-6 to TRBJ1-2; D is ambiguous. The CDR3 has 12 amino acids. The germline gives CDR1 MNHNY, CDR2 SVGAGI (reference sequence). V gave up 7 bases and J gave up 3 bases, with 9 bases separating them. CDR3 sequence reads: CASKVSDYGYTF. DNA for the CDR3: TGTGCCAGCAAGGTTTCCGACTATGGCTACACCTTC.

The chain carries TRBV19 and TRBJ1-1, with 9 bases identical to TRBD1. CDR1 and CDR2 (germline): LNHDA, SQIVND (reference sequence). This CDR3 has 12 residues. V trimming: 8 bases; J trimming: 3 bases; junction bases outside the gene matches: 1. CDR3 in DNA: TGTGCCAGTCGGACAGGGGACACTGAAGCTTTCTTT. Its translation: CASRTGDTEAFF.

This CDR3 is CASSDGGYYGYTF. DNA of the CDR3: TGTGCCAGCAGTGACGGAGGCTATTATGGCTACACCTTC. The chain employs TRBV2 and TRBJ1-2; D not resolved. The CDR3 is 13 residues long. Germline V gives CDR1 SNHLY, CDR2 FYNNEI. Trimming shortened V by 3 bases and J by 5 bases, and 10 bases separated the two germline ends.

The V call is TRBV6-5, the J call TRBJ1-2; D unclear. This CDR3 contains 15 residues. Germline CDR1 and CDR2: MNHEY and SVGAGI. V was cut by 0 bases and J by 2 bases, with 10 bases left in between. The CDR3 here is CASSYSRVGNYGYTF. In DNA form, the CDR3 reads TGTGCCAGCAGTTACTCAAGGGTAGGCAACTATGGCTACACCTTC.

This chain uses TRBV5-1 with TRBJ2-5; TRBD1 aligns across 8 bases. Germline V gene sequence: CDR1 SGHRS, CDR2 YFSETQ. The V and J ends lost 4 bases and 3 bases, in that order; junction bases with no gene match: 5. This CDR3 has 14 amino acids. The CDR3 nucleotides read TGCGCCAGCAGCCCGCGGACAGGGAAAGAGACCCAGTACTTC. This codes for CASSPRTGKETQYF.

This clone was observed a single time. This chain uses TRBV18 with TRBJ2-5, with D maybe TRBD2 (6 bases). V lost 3 bases and J 2 bases, leaving 7 bases between the germline ends. CDR3 length equals 13 residues. The germline V gene has CDR1 KGHSH and CDR2 LQKENI. The DNA of the CDR3 is TGTGCCAGCTCACCTCGGGAGCAAGAGACCCAGTACTTC. This sequence encodes CASSPREQETQYF.

The rearrangement links TRBV3-1 (or the pseudogene TRBV3-2) to TRBJ1-1; 7 bases align to TRBD1. J gave up 3 bases and V 6 bases, and 7 bases lay outside the gene matches. This CDR3 is built from 14 residues. The germline gives CDR1 LGHDT, CDR2 YNNKEL (reference sequence). The CDR3 region is CASSQFGTDTEAFF. For the CDR3, the DNA is TGTGCCAGCAGTCAATTCGGGACAGACACTGAAGCTTTCTTT.

The V call is TRBV12-3 or TRBV12-4, the J call TRBJ1-2; no clear D. This CDR3 contains 12 residues. V was clipped by 5 bases and J by 7 bases, with 11 bases between them. The CDR3 DNA is TGTGCCAGCAGTAACTTAACGCGTGGCTACACCTTC. Protein sequence: CASSNLTRGYTF.

The genes are TRBV30 and TRBJ2-1, with 11 bases identical to TRBD2. Germline-derived CDR1 and CDR2 are GTSNPN and SVGIG (reference sequence). There are 16 residues in the CDR3. The V and J ends lost 4 bases and 8 bases, in that order; junction bases with no gene match: 13. CDR3 nucleotides: TGTGCCTGGAATGGGTTAGCGGGGGGGATTAGGGATGAGCAGTTCTTC. This encodes CAWNGLAGGIRDEQFF.

This clone appeared a single time. This chain joins TRBV14 and TRBJ1-1, with 8 nucleotides matching TRBD1. This CDR3 is built from 14 residues. Germline V gene data show CDR1 as SGHDN and CDR2 as FVKESK. V gave up 6 bases and J gave up 6 bases; unmatched junction bases: 9. The CDR3 DNA is TGTGCCAGCAGTGAGACAGGGGCCAACGCTGAAGCTTTCTTT. Encoded protein: CASSETGANAEAFF.

The V call is TRBV30, the J call TRBJ1-2; the D gene is possibly TRBD1 (5 bases). Trimming pared 0 bases from V and 6 bases from J, leaving 11 bases between. This CDR3 comprises 13 residues. Germline loops: CDR1 GTSNPN, CDR2 SVGIG (reference sequence). The CDR3 DNA sequence: TGTGCCTGGAGTGTAGGGGTTGTGGATGGCTACACCTTC. Protein sequence: CAWSVGVVDGYTF.

The rearrangement joins TRBV11-2 to TRBJ1-2, with a weak D call TRBD1 (6 bases). Germline CDR1 is SGHAT and CDR2 is FQNNGV. This CDR3 comprises 14 residues. The V gene lost 2 bases and the J gene lost 7 bases, with 14 bases spanning the gap. This CDR3 reads CASSLQAGDGGYTF. CDR3 bases: TGTGCCAGCAGCTTACAGGCAGGGGACGGTGGCTACACCTTC. The whole variable domain, filled in from reference TRBV11-2 and TRBJ1-2, reads EAGVAQSPRYKIIEKRQSVAFWCNPISGHATLYWYQQILGQGPKLLIQFQNNGVVDDSQLPKDRFSAERLKGVDSTLKIQPAKLEDSAVYLCASSLQAGDGGYTFGSGTRLTVV.

This clone has just one count. The chain employs TRBV3-1 (or the pseudogene TRBV3-2) and TRBJ2-7; TRBD1 is a possible D gene (6 bases). Trimming took 0 bases from V and 5 from J, leaving 17 bases between them. This CDR3 region has 16 residues. CDR1 and CDR2 (germline): LGHDT, YNNKEL (reference sequence). The CDR3 here is CASSQDFRGAYHEQYF. Here the CDR3 DNA reads TGTGCCAGCAGCCAAGATTTCAGGGGAGCTTACCACGAGCAGTACTTC.

The gene calls are TRBV19 and TRBJ2-1; 11 bases align to TRBD2. Germline V lookup: CDR1 LNHDA, CDR2 SQIVND (reference sequence). The CDR3 sequence is 15 residues long. Trimming took 5 bases from V and 8 from J; bases not matched to a gene: 8. This CDR3 is CASSFSSGGAHEQFF. DNA for the CDR3: TGTGCCAGTAGTTTTAGTAGCGGGGGGGCCCATGAGCAGTTCTTC.

The chain carries TRBV9 and TRBJ2-1; D is possibly TRBD2 (5 bases). Trimming stripped 4 bases from V and 6 bases from J, with 11 bases between. The CDR3 is made up of 13 amino acids. Germline CDR1 is SGDLS and CDR2 is YYNGEE. Written as DNA, the CDR3 is TGTGCCAGCAGCAACCGGGAACGCAATGAGCAGTTCTTC. Translation gives CASSNRERNEQFF.

This rearrangement joins TRBV28 to TRBJ1-1; 7 nucleotides agree with TRBD1. In germline, CDR1 is MDHEN, CDR2 SYDVKM. The V and J ends lost 5 bases and 0 bases, in that order; junction bases with no gene match: 9. The CDR3 spans 16 residues. This CDR3 is CASSPGDSQMNTEAFF. Here the CDR3 DNA reads TGTGCCAGCAGTCCGGGGGACAGCCAAATGAACACTGAAGCTTTCTTT.

This chain joins TRBV11-3 and TRBJ2-2, with D unresolved. CDR3 size: 13 residues. CDR1 and CDR2 (germline): SGHNT, YENEEA. V gave up 2 bases and J gave up 3 bases, with 4 bases separating them. The CDR3 coding sequence is TGTGCCAGCAGCTTACAGGACACCGGGGAGCTGTTTTTT. Residues: CASSLQDTGELFF.

The rearrangement uses TRBV29-1 and TRBJ2-7; D perhaps matches TRBD1 (6 bases). This CDR3 comprises 12 residues. Germline V lookup: CDR1 SQVTM, CDR2 ANQGSEA. Trimming took 7 bases from V and 6 from J, leaving 16 bases between them. In DNA, the CDR3 is TGCAGCGCAGCCTCAGGGGTCGGCGAGCAGTACTTC. Its protein product is CSAASGVGEQYF.

The rearrangement links TRBV19 to TRBJ1-1, with 7 bases aligning to TRBD1. With 4 bases clipped from V and 3 bases from J, the junction kept 11 bases outside the gene matches. Per germline, CDR1 LNHDA and CDR2 SQIVND (reference sequence). The CDR3 is 16 residues long. This chain's CDR3 is CASSSPYRQGDTEAFF. CDR3 coding DNA: TGTGCCAGTAGTAGCCCGTACAGGCAGGGGGACACTGAAGCTTTCTTT.

The chain is built from TRBV18 and TRBJ1-2; perhaps TRBD1 as D (6 bases). The length of the CDR3 is 15 residues. Trimming removed 3 bases at V and 5 bases at J, with 16 bases between. From germline, CDR1 is KGHSH and CDR2 LQKENI. The CDR3, as DNA: TGTGCCAGCTCACCCGGGCAGGGGAATTTGTATGGCTACACCTTC. Protein sequence: CASSPGQGNLYGYTF.

In DNA, the CDR3 is TGTGCCAGTAGTATTACGTCCCGCCCCTACGAGCAGTACTTC. It codes for CASSITSRPYEQYF. The chain combines TRBV19 with TRBJ2-7; D uncertain. Germline assignment: CDR1 LNHDA and CDR2 SQIVND (reference sequence). V was shortened by 3 bases and J by 2 bases, with 11 bases between the two germline ends. This CDR3 spans 14 amino acids.

This sequence joins TRBV3-1 (or the pseudogene TRBV3-2) and TRBJ1-1; the match to TRBD1 covers 7 bases. Germline CDR1 reads LGHDT; CDR2 reads YNNKEL (reference sequence). Losses at the gene ends were 5 bases for V and 1 base for J; bases not matched to a gene: 4. CDR3 length: 14 residues. This CDR3 is CASSWGQRNTEAFF. CDR3 nucleotide sequence: TGTGCCAGCAGCTGGGGACAGAGGAACACTGAAGCTTTCTTT.